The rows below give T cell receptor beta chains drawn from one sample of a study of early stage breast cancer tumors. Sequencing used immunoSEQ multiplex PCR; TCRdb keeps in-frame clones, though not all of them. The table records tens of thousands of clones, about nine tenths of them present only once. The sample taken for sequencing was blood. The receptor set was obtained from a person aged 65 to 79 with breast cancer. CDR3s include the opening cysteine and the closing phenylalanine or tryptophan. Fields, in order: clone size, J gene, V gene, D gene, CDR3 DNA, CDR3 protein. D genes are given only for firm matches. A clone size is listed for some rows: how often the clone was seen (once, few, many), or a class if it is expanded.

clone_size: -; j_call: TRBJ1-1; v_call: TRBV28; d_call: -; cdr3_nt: TGTGCCAGCAGTTTAGTTCGCACTGAAGCTTTCTTT; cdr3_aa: CASSLVRTEAFF
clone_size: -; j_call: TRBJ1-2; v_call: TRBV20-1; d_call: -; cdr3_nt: TGCAGTGCTAACACCTATGGCTACACCTTC; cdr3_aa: CSANTYGYTF
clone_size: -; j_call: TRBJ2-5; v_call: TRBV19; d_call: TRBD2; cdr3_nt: TGTGCCAGTAGTATTGTAGGGACTAGCAAAACGAGGCACTTC; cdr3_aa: CASSIVGTSKTRHF
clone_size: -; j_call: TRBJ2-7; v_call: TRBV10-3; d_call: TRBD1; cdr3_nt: TGTGCCACAGGGCGGGAACAGGGGGCCTACGAGCAGTACTTC; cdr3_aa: CATGREQGAYEQYF
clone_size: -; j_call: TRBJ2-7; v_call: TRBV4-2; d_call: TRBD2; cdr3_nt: TGTGCCAGCAGCGTTCTAGCGGGGGGCTACGAGCAGTACTTC; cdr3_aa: CASSVLAGGYEQYF
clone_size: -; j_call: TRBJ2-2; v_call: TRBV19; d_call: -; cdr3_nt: TGTGCCAGTAGTTCCCCTAGCGGTCAGGGGACCGGGGAGCTGTTTTTT; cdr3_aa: CASSSPSGQGTGELFF
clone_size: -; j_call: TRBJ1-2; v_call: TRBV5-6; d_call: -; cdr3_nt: TGTGCCAGCAGCTTGGTCGGGGATGGCTACACCTTC; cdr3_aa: CASSLVGDGYTF
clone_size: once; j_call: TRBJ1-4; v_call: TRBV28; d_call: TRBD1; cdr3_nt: TGTGCCAGCAGTCGTCCGGGACAGGGGGTTGAAAAACTGTTTTTT; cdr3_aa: CASSRPGQGVEKLFF
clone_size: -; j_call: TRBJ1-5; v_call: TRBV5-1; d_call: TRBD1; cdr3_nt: TGCGCCAGCAGTCTACAGGGGGCAAGCAATCAGCCCCAGCATTTT; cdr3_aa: CASSLQGASNQPQHF
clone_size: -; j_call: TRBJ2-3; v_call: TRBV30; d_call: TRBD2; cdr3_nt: TGTGCCTGGAGTGTAGGTGGCGGGGGGACAGATACGCAGTATTTT; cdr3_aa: CAWSVGGGGTDTQYF
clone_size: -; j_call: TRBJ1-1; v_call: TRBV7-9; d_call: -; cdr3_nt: TGTGCCAGCAGCTTAGCCGTCTACAACACTGAAGCTTTCTTT; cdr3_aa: CASSLAVYNTEAFF
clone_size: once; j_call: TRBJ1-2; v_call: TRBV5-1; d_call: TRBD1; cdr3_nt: TGCGCCAGCAGCTTACAGGGGATGAGGGGCTACACCTTC; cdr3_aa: CASSLQGMRGYTF
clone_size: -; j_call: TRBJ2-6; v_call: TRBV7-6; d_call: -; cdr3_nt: TGTGCCATTTCGGGGTTGCGGGCTGGGGCCAACGTCCTGACTTTC; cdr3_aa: CAISGLRAGANVLTF
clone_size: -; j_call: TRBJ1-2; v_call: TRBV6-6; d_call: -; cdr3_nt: TGTGCCAGCAGTACCGGGACAACCTCCTATGGCTACACCTTC; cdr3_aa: CASSTGTTSYGYTF
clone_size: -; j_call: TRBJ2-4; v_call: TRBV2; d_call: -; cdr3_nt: TGTGCCAGCAGTGAAGGGGGCGCAGCCAAAAACATTCAGTACTTC; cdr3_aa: CASSEGGAAKNIQYF
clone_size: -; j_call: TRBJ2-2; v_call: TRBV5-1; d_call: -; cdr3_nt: TGCGCCAGCAGCTTGGACAGGCCCAACACCGGGGAGCTGTTTTTT; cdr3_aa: CASSLDRPNTGELFF
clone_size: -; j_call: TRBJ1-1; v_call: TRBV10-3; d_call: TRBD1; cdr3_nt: TGTGCCATCAGTGAGTCGGGATACAGGGGGGCGAACACTGAAGCTTTCTTT; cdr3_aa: CAISESGYRGANTEAFF
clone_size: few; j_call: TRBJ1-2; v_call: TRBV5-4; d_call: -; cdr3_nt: TGTGCCAGCAGTCCTGGCCGGGGTTTGTACACCTTC; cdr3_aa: CASSPGRGLYTF
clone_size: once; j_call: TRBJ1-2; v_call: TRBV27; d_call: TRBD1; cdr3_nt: TGTGCCAGCAGTTTCTGGGGAATGGGACAGGGGGTAGGGTATGGCTACACCTTC; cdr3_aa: CASSFWGMGQGVGYGYTF
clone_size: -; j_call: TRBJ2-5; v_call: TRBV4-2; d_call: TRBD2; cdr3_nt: TGTGCCAGCAGCCAAGATCTGAGCGGGGGGGCCCGAGAGACCCAGTACTTC; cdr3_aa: CASSQDLSGGARETQYF
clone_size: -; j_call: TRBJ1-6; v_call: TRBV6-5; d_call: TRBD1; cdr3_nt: TGTGCCAGCAACACACCGGGACAGGGGGAATCACCCCTCCACTTT; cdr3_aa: CASNTPGQGESPLHF
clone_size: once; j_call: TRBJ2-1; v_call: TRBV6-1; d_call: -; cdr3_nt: TGTGCCAGCAGTGGAAGACAGGCCCACTCCTACAATGAGCAGTTCTTC; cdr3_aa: CASSGRQAHSYNEQFF
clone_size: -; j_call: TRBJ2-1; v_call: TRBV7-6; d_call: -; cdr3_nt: TGTGCCAGCAGCTTAGCGCATTTAAGACAGGAGCAGTTCTTC; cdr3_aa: CASSLAHLRQEQFF
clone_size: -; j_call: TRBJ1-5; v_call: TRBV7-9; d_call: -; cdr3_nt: TGTGCCAGCAGCTTACCCCTAGCGCCCCAGCATTTT; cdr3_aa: CASSLPLAPQHF
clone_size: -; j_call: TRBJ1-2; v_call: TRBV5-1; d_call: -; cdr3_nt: TGCGCCAGCAGCCCTGGGGGGAGCGGCTATGGCTACACCTTC; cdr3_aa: CASSPGGSGYGYTF
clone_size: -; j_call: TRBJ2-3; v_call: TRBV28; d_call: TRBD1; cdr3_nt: TGTGCCAGCAGTCCCGAGGGACAGAATCTTTTTGCTACAGATACGCAGTATTTT; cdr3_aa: CASSPEGQNLFATDTQYF
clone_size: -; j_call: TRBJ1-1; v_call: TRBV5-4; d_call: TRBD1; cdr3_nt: TGTGCCAGCAGCCGGGGTGGGGGACAGGTGAACACTGAAGCTTTCTTT; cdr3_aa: CASSRGGGQVNTEAFF
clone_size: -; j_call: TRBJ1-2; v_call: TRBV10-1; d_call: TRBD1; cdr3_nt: TGCGCCAGTTCGGGACAGGGCAACTATGGCTACACCTTC; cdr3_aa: CASSGQGNYGYTF
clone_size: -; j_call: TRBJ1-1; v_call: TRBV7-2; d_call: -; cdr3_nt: TGTGCCAGCAGCTTAGCCCGTGGCGGGAACACTGAAGCTTTCTTT; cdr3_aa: CASSLARGGNTEAFF
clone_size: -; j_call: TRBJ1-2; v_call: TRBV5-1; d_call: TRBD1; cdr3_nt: TGCGCCAGCAGCTCCGGACAGGGGATTTATGGCTACACCTTC; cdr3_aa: CASSSGQGIYGYTF
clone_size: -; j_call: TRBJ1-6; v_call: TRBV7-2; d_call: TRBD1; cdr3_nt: TGTGCCAGCAGATTAGGAGGGAGGACAGGGGATTCACCCCTCCACTTT; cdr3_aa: CASRLGGRTGDSPLHF
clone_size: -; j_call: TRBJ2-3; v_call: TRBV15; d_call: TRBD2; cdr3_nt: TGTGCCACCAGCAGAGCGCTAGCGGGAGAGGATACGCAGTATTTT; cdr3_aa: CATSRALAGEDTQYF
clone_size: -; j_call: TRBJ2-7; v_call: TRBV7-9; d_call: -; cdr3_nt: TGTGCCAGCAGCTTACGAAATGCGGACTACGAGCAGTACTTC; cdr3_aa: CASSLRNADYEQYF
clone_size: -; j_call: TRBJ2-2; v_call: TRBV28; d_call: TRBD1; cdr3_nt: TGTGCCAGCAGCCAGGAGAGGGGGCCAGCCGGGGAGCTGTTTTTT; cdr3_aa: CASSQERGPAGELFF
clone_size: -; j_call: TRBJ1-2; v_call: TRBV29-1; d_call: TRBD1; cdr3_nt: TGCAGCGTTTCCTCACAGGGGGTAGGCGGCTACACCTTC; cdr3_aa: CSVSSQGVGGYTF
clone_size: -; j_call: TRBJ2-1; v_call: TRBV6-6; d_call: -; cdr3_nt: TGTGCCAGCAGTTCCCGGGGGATGAGCTCCTACAATGAGCAGTTCTTC; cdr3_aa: CASSSRGMSSYNEQFF
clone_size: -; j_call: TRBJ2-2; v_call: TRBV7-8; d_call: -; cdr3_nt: TGTGCCAGCAGGTCACCCCGACGGGGTCCGAACACCGGGGAGCTGTTTTTT; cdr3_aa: CASRSPRRGPNTGELFF
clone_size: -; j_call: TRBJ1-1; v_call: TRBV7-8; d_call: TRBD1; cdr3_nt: TGTGCCAGCAGAACTAGAGGGACAGGGAACACTGAAGCTTTCTTT; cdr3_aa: CASRTRGTGNTEAFF
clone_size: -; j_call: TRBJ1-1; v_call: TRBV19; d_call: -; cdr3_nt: TGTGCCAGTACCCTTATCGGGGGGTCTGAAGCTTTCTTT; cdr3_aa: CASTLIGGSEAFF
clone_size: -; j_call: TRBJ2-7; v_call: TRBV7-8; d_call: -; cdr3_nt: TGTGCCAGCAGCTTTCTCCCCGAGACAGGAGTAGCCACCTACGAGCAGTACTTC; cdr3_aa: CASSFLPETGVATYEQYF
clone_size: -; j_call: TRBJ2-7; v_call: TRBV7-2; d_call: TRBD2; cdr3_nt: TGTGCCAGCAGCTTAATTAGCGGGGGGGCAAGCGAGCAGTACTTC; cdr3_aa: CASSLISGGASEQYF
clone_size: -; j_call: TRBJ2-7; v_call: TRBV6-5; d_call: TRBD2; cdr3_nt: TGTGCCAGCAGCTATAGCGGGAGGGCCTTCGAGCAGTACTTC; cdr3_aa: CASSYSGRAFEQYF
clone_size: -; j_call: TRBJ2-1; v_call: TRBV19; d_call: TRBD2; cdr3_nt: TGTGCCAGTGGTCCGACTAGCGGTGAGCAGTTCTTC; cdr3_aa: CASGPTSGEQFF
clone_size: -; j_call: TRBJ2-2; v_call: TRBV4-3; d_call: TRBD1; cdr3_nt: TGCGCCAGCAGCCAAGAAGTAGGACAGGGGGCGAACACCGGGGAGCTGTTTTTT; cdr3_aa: CASSQEVGQGANTGELFF
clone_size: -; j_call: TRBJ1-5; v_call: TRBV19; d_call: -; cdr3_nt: TGTGCCAGTAGTATCACGAGGGAGGGCCAGCCCCAGCATTTT; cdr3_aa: CASSITREGQPQHF
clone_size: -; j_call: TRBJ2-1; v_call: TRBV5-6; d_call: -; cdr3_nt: TGTGCCAGCACCTTTACGGGGGGCGTGTACAATGAGCAGTTCTTC; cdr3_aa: CASTFTGGVYNEQFF
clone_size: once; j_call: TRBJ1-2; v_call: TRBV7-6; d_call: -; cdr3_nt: TGTGCCAGCAGCTTAGTACAGGACTATGGCTACACCTTC; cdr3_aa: CASSLVQDYGYTF
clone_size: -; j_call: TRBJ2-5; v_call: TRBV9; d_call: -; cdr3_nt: TGTGCCAGCAGCGTAAAGGCGGGGGCGCAGGGGGAGACCCAGTACTTC; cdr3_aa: CASSVKAGAQGETQYF
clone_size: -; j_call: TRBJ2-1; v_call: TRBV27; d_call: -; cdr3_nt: TGTGCCACCTATCAGCGTAACAACAATGAGCAGTTCTTC; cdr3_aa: CATYQRNNNEQFF
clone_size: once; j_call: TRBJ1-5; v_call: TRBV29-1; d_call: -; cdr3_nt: TGCAGCGTTTCAGTCAGTGGAGGCGCAAATCAGCCCCAGCATTTT; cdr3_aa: CSVSVSGGANQPQHF
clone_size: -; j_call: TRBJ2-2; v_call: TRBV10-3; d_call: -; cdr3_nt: TGTGCCATCAGTGCGGCAGCCAGGGGTAACACCGGGGAGCTGTTTTTT; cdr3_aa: CAISAAARGNTGELFF